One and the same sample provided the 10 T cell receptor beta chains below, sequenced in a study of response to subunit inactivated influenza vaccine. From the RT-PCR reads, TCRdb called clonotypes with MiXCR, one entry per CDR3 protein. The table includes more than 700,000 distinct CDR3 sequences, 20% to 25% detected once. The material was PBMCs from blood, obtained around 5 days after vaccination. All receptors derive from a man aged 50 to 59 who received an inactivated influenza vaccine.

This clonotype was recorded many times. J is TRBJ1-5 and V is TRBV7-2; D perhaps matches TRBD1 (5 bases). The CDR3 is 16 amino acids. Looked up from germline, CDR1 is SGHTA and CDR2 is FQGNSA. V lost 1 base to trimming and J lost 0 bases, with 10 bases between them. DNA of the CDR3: TGTGCCAGCAGCTTAGTGGGGCAGGTTAGCAATCAGCCCCAGCATTTT. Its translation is CASSLVGQVSNQPQHF.

DNA of the CDR3: TGTGCCAGCAGTGGGATAGCGGGAGAAGAGACCCAGTACTTC. Translation: CASSGIAGEETQYF. The chain links TRBV12-3 or TRBV12-4 to TRBJ2-5; 9 nucleotides align to TRBD2. With V trimmed by 5 bases and J by 3 bases, 4 bases remained unmatched. The CDR3 spans 14 residues.

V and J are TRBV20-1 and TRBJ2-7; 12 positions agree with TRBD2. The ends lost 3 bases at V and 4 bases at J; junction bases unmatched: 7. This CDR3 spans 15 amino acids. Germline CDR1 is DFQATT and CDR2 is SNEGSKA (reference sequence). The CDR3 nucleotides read TGCAGTGCTAGCACAGCCGGGACTAGCGGGTACGAGCAGTACTTC. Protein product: CSASTAGTSGYEQYF.

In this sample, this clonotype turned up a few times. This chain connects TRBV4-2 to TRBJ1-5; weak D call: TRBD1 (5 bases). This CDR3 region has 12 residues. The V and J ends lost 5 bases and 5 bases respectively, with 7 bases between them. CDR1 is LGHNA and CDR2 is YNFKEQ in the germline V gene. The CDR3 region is CASSEQDQPQHF. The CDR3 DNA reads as TGTGCCAGCAGCGAACAGGATCAGCCCCAGCATTTT.

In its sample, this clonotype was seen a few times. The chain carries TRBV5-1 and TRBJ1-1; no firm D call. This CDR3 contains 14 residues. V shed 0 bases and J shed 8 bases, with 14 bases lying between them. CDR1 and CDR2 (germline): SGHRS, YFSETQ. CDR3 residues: CASSLVGGPIEAFF. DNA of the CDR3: TGCGCCAGCAGCTTGGTTGGAGGCCCTATCGAAGCTTTCTTT. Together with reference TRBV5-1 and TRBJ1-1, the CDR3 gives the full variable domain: KAGVTQTPRYLIKTRGQQVTLSCSPISGHRSVSWYQQTPGQGLQFLFEYFSETQRNKGNFPGRFSGRQFSNSRSEMNVSTLELGDSALYLCASSLVGGPIEAFFGQGTRLTVV.

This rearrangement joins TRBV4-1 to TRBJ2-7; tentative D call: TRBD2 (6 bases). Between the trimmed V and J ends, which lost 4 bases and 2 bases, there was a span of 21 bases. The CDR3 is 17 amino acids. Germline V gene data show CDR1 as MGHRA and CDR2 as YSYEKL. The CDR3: CASSLPRLGGATYEQYF. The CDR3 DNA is TGCGCCAGCAGCCTTCCCCGTTTGGGGGGAGCGACCTACGAGCAGTACTTC.

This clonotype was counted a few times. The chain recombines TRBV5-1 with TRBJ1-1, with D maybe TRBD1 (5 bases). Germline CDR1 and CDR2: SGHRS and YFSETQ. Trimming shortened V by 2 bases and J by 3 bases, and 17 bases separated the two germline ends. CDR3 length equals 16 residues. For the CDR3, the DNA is TGCGCCAGCAGCTTCGGGGCCGCGAGTGGTTACACTGAAGCTTTCTTT. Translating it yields CASSFGAASGYTEAFF. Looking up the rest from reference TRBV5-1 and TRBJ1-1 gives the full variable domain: KAGVTQTPRYLIKTRGQQVTLSCSPISGHRSVSWYQQTPGQGLQFLFEYFSETQRNKGNFPGRFSGRQFSNSRSEMNVSTLELGDSALYLCASSFGAASGYTEAFFGQGTRLTVV.

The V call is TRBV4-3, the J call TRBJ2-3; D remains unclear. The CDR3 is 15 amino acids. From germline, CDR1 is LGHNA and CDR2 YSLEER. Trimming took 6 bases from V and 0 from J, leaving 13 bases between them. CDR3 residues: CASSLDGSSTDTQYF. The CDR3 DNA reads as TGCGCCAGCAGTCTGGACGGCTCTAGCACAGATACGCAGTATTTT.

CDR3 coding DNA: TGTGCCTGGGAGGTAAAGGGAGGTTCACCCCTCCACTTT. It translates to CAWEVKGGSPLHF. V is TRBV30 and J is TRBJ1-6; D is ambiguous. V lost 5 bases and J lost 9, with 14 bases in between. The germline V gene has CDR1 GTSNPN and CDR2 SVGIG (reference sequence). The CDR3 has 13 residues.

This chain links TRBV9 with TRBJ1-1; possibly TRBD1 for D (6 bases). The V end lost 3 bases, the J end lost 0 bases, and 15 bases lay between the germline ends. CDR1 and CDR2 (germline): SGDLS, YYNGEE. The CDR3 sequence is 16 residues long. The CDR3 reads CASSERTGTMNTEAFF. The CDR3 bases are TGTGCCAGCAGCGAGCGCACAGGGACCATGAACACTGAAGCTTTCTTT.